What follows are 29 T cell receptor beta chains derived from one specimen sequenced in a study of T-cell memory formation after mild COVID-19. TCRdb itself ran the 5' RACE reads through MiXCR, one entry per CDR3 protein. This sample has 200,000 to 250,000 distinct CDR3 sequences, with approximately 9% found just once. The sample comprised PBMCs or a T cell subset sorted from them (not recorded which). Receptors originate from a man aged 18 to 30 who had mild COVID-19 (a few samples of this study predate the infection). Cell type and time point are not known.

In this sample, this clonotype turned up a few times. This chain uses TRBV20-1 with TRBJ2-2, with TRBD2 identical over 10 bases. CDR1 DFQATT and CDR2 SNEGSKA come from the germline V gene (reference sequence). V was pared by 5 bases and J by 4 bases, with 7 bases of the junction left unmatched. This CDR3 has 15 amino acids. This CDR3 is CSAGLASGGTGELFF. As DNA, the CDR3 is TGCAGTGCTGGCTTGGCTAGCGGGGGCACCGGGGAGCTGTTTTTT.

The chain carries TRBV5-1 and TRBJ1-2; 8 positions match TRBD1. The CDR3 has 16 amino acids. V lost 3 bases, J lost 8 bases, and 15 bases stayed unmatched. Per the germline V gene, CDR1 is SGHRS and CDR2 is YFSETQ. CDR3 loop: CASSSDRASLGGGYTF. The CDR3 nucleotides are TGCGCCAGCAGCTCGGACAGGGCCTCATTAGGCGGGGGCTACACCTTC.

This clonotype was counted only a few times. This chain connects TRBV5-1 to TRBJ2-7; 8 positions agree with TRBD1. This CDR3 has 14 amino acids. V was clipped by 0 bases and J by 5 bases; unmatched bases: 4. CDR1 SGHRS and CDR2 YFSETQ come from the germline V gene. CDR3 loop: CASSLGQGFDEQYF. CDR3 nucleotide sequence: TGCGCCAGCAGCTTGGGACAGGGGTTCGACGAGCAGTACTTC. Drawing the rest from reference TRBV5-1 and TRBJ2-7, the complete variable domain is KAGVTQTPRYLIKTRGQQVTLSCSPISGHRSVSWYQQTPGQGLQFLFEYFSETQRNKGNFPGRFSGRQFSNSRSEMNVSTLELGDSALYLCASSLGQGFDEQYFGPGTRLTVT.

J is TRBJ1-1 and V is TRBV7-2; D not resolved. Germline V gene lookup returns CDR1 SGHTA and CDR2 FQGNSA. This CDR3 has 14 amino acids. The V gene lost 4 bases and the J gene lost 4 bases, with 13 bases spanning the gap. CDR3 DNA: TGTGCCAGCAGCTCCCCAGGCAGCTTCACTGAAGCTTTCTTT. Translation gives CASSSPGSFTEAFF.

A few counts support this clonotype. V is TRBV6-2 or TRBV6-3 and J is TRBJ2-7; D is uncertain. Trimming stripped 4 bases from V and 6 bases from J, with 7 bases between. The CDR3 is 11 residues long. CDR1 is MNHEY and CDR2 is SVGEGT in the germline V gene. The CDR3 here is CASSLGSEQYV. DNA of the CDR3: TGTGCCAGCAGTTTAGGGTCCGAGCAGTACGTC.

This clonotype has a count of ten or more. Because the CDR3's place on the DNA is in doubt, the DNA is left out and the CDR3 is given as listed by TCRdb. The chain recombines TRBV12-3 or TRBV12-4 with TRBJ2-5. Ends included, the CDR3 has 12 residues. CDR3 region: CASSSSSETQYF.

The chain carries TRBV7-3 and TRBJ2-5; no clear D gene. The V and J ends lost 5 bases and 5 bases respectively, with 12 bases between them. This CDR3 has 13 residues. The germline V gene encodes CDR1 SGHTA and CDR2 FQGTGA. CDR3 residues: CASSPAATETQYF. CDR3 bases: TGTGCCAGCAGCCCCGCCGCGACGGAGACCCAGTACTTC.

This clonotype was seen at least ten times. CDR3 in DNA: TGCGCCAGCAGCTTGGCTACAGTGAACACCGGGGAGCTGTTTTTT. This translates into CASSLATVNTGELFF. The chain joins TRBV5-1 to TRBJ2-2; no reliable D call. The CDR3 length is 15 residues. With 0 bases removed from V and 1 base from J, the gap between germline ends came to 7 bases. Germline-derived CDR1 and CDR2 are SGHRS and YFSETQ. Combining the CDR3 with reference TRBV5-1 and TRBJ2-2 gives the whole variable domain KAGVTQTPRYLIKTRGQQVTLSCSPISGHRSVSWYQQTPGQGLQFLFEYFSETQRNKGNFPGRFSGRQFSNSRSEMNVSTLELGDSALYLCASSLATVNTGELFFGEGSRLTVL.

The genes are TRBV20-1 and TRBJ1-5; 9 nucleotides match TRBD1. This CDR3 is built from 14 residues. Trimming cost V 3 bases and J 5 bases; bases outside gene matches: 5. Germline-derived CDR1 and CDR2 are DFQATT and SNEGSKA (reference sequence). This CDR3 is CSASRTGAHQPQHF. The CDR3 region has the DNA TGCAGTGCTAGCCGGACAGGGGCCCATCAGCCCCAGCATTTT.

This clonotype has a handful of counts. The chain employs TRBV9 and TRBJ2-7, with TRBD1 matching over 8 bases. CDR1 is SGDLS and CDR2 is YYNGEE in the germline V gene. The CDR3 is 15 residues long. V trimming: 2 bases; J trimming: 2 bases; junction bases outside the gene matches: 6. The CDR3 coding sequence is TGTGCCAGCAGCGTCGGACAGGGAATCGCCTACGAGCAGTACTTC. Protein: CASSVGQGIAYEQYF.

In this sample, this clonotype turned up a few times. The V call is TRBV7-9, the J call TRBJ1-1, with 7 bases aligning to TRBD1. J gave up 3 bases and V 0 bases, and 1 base lay outside the gene matches. Germline lookup yields CDR1 SEHNR and CDR2 FQNEAQ (reference sequence). There are 14 residues in the CDR3. CDR3 sequence reads: CASSLADRYTEAFF. In nucleotides, the CDR3 is TGTGCCAGCAGCTTAGCGGACAGGTACACTGAAGCTTTCTTT. Complete variable domain (other parts from reference TRBV7-9 and TRBJ1-1): DTGVSQNPRHKITKRGQNVTFRCDPISEHNRLYWYRQTLGQGPEFLTYFQNEAQLEKSRLLSDRFSAERPKGSFSTLEIQRTEQGDSAMYLCASSLADRYTEAFFGQGTRLTVV.

This chain links TRBV20-1 with TRBJ2-5; TRBD2 matches 11 bases. This CDR3 comprises 15 residues. The V gene's germline CDR1 is DFQATT and CDR2 SNEGSKA (reference sequence). V lost 0 bases, J lost 6 bases, and 6 bases stayed unmatched. For the CDR3, the DNA is TGCAGTGCTAGAGATCAGTCTAGCGGGGGGCAGACCCAGTACTTC. This sequence encodes CSARDQSSGGQTQYF.

In this sample, this clonotype turned up a few times. The chain uses TRBV29-1 and TRBJ2-1; possibly TRBD2 for D (6 bases). The length of the CDR3 is 12 residues. CDR1 is SQVTM, CDR2 ANQGSEA, per germline. Trimming stripped 5 bases from V and 8 bases from J, with 13 bases between. CDR3 nucleotides: TGCAGCGTTCTCCCGCCGGGGGATGAGCAGTTCTTC. Encoded protein: CSVLPPGDEQFF.

This rearrangement joins TRBV20-1 to TRBJ2-5; no reliable D call. Trimming took off 4 bases at V and 5 bases at J, with 5 bases between the two ends. CDR3 length: 10 amino acids. Germline CDR1 is DFQATT and CDR2 is SNEGSKA (reference sequence). The CDR3 reads CSAKKETQYF. The CDR3 coding sequence is TGCAGTGCTAAAAAGGAGACCCAGTACTTC.

This clonotype has ten or more counts. The CDR3 region has the DNA TGCAGTGCATCGGACACAAACACCGGGGAGCTGTTTTTT. Amino acids: CSASDTNTGELFF. The chain has TRBV20-1 and TRBJ2-2, with D perhaps matching TRBD1 (5 bases). Germline V lookup: CDR1 DFQATT, CDR2 SNEGSKA (reference sequence). The V end lost 6 bases, the J end lost 2 bases, and 10 bases lay between the germline ends. The CDR3 covers 13 residues.

This clonotype was observed a handful of times. The rearrangement joins TRBV5-1 to TRBJ2-1; perhaps TRBD1 as D (6 bases). From germline, CDR1 is SGHRS and CDR2 YFSETQ. V shed 1 base and J shed 2 bases, with 13 bases lying between them. The CDR3 is 16 amino acids. The CDR3 nucleotides are TGCGCCAGCAGCTTGTCAGGGGCCACGACCTACAATGAGCAGTTCTTC. Amino acid sequence: CASSLSGATTYNEQFF.

Comments on this clonotype: Possible read error: a much larger clone is one base away. V and J are TRBV7-9 and TRBJ1-1, with D uncertain. Germline V gives CDR1 SEHNR, CDR2 FQNEAQ (reference sequence). Trimming left V 0 bases short and J 5 bases short, with 7 bases between. The length of the CDR3 is 13 residues. The CDR3 DNA follows: TGTGCCAGCAGCTTAGCGGGTCAAACTGAAGCTTTCTTT. Residues: CASSLAGQTEAFF.

This clonotype was seen ten or more times. The chain combines TRBV6-2 or TRBV6-3 with TRBJ2-3; D is undetermined. Per the germline V gene, CDR1 is MNHEY and CDR2 is SVGEGT. The V and J ends lost 6 bases and 4 bases respectively, with 23 bases between them. This CDR3 region has 17 residues. This chain's CDR3 is CASSYRTRAPRADTQYF. The CDR3 bases are TGTGCCAGCAGCTACCGGACCAGAGCTCCTCGGGCAGATACGCAGTATTTT.

This clonotype occurred many times. V usage is TRBV7-9 and J usage is TRBJ2-1, with TRBD1 matching over 7 bases. Trimming cost V 5 bases and J 4 bases; bases outside gene matches: 11. The CDR3 has 16 residues. Germline V lookup: CDR1 SEHNR, CDR2 FQNEAQ (reference sequence). Here the CDR3 DNA reads TGTGCCAGCAGCCTTCGACAGGGTTGGTCGTACAATGAGCAGTTCTTC. Translating gives CASSLRQGWSYNEQFF.

This clonotype was observed a handful of times. The chain recombines TRBV6-2 or TRBV6-3 with TRBJ2-7; perhaps TRBD2 as D (5 bases). Germline V gene sequence: CDR1 MNHEY, CDR2 SVGEGT. The V end was cut by 3 bases, the J end by 7 bases, with 10 bases between. This CDR3 is built from 12 residues. CDR3 nucleotides: TGTGCCAGCAGTTATTCACTAGGAGAGCAGTACTTC. As protein: CASSYSLGEQYF.

The J gene is TRBJ2-7, the V gene TRBV15; 8 bases agree with TRBD2. This CDR3 comprises 13 residues. V shed 4 bases and J 5 bases; nucleotides not matched to a gene: 4. Per the germline V gene, CDR1 is LNHNV and CDR2 is YYDKDF (reference sequence). The CDR3 sequence: CATSTSGGNEQYF. In nucleotides, the CDR3 is TGTGCCACCAGCACCTCGGGGGGGAACGAGCAGTACTTC.

This chain uses TRBV5-6 with TRBJ2-5; tentatively, D is TRBD1 (6 bases). CDR1 and CDR2 from the germline V gene are SGHDT and YYEEEE. The CDR3 loop spans 15 amino acids. The germline V and J ends were trimmed by 2 bases and 2 bases, with 13 bases remaining between them. Here the CDR3 DNA reads TGTGCCAGCAGCTTAGGGGCAGGGGAACAAGAGACCCAGTACTTC. This codes for CASSLGAGEQETQYF. Combining the CDR3 with reference TRBV5-6 and TRBJ2-5 gives the whole variable domain DAGVTQSPTHLIKTRGQQVTLRCSPKSGHDTVSWYQQALGQGPQFIFQYYEEEERQRGNFPDRFSGHQFPNYSSELNVNALLLGDSALYLCASSLGAGEQETQYFGPGTRLLVL.

In this sample, this clonotype turned up a few times. The chain joins TRBV28 to TRBJ2-5, with D perhaps matching TRBD1 (6 bases). Germline CDR1 reads MDHEN; CDR2 reads SYDVKM. The CDR3 contains 14 residues. Trimming left V 6 bases short and J 5 bases short, with 16 bases between. As DNA, the CDR3 is TGTGCCAGCAGGGGAAGGGGGAGATGGGAGACCCAGTACTTC. Translated, it gives CASRGRGRWETQYF.

This clonotype was detected many times. The chain couples TRBV20-1 to TRBJ2-4; unclear D gene. The CDR3 is 15 residues long. Germline loops: CDR1 DFQATT, CDR2 SNEGSKA (reference sequence). Trimming took off 0 bases at V and 0 bases at J, with 9 bases between the two ends. The DNA of the CDR3 is TGCAGTGCTAGAGAAGCTACCTTAGCCAAAAACATTCAGTACTTC. This gives the protein CSAREATLAKNIQYF.

The chain combines TRBV12-3 or TRBV12-4 with TRBJ2-5; D might be TRBD2 (6 bases). The CDR3 length is 10 residues. The germline V and J ends were trimmed by 4 bases and 12 bases, with 9 bases remaining between them. As DNA, the CDR3 is TGTGCCAGCAGTTCCCGGGAGAAGTACTTC. It encodes CASSSREKYF.

The V gene is TRBV10-3, the J gene TRBJ2-5, with 13 bases that match TRBD2. After removal of 5 bases from V and 3 bases from J, the junction contained 9 bases not matched to a gene. CDR1 and CDR2 (germline): ENHRY, SYGVKD. The CDR3 length is 17 residues. The CDR3 DNA reads as TGTGCCATCAGTACCGGGTGGACTAGCGGGGGCAAAGAGACCCAGTACTTC. Protein: CAISTGWTSGGKETQYF.

The CDR3 reads CASSHDPTGASYEQYF. In DNA form, the CDR3 reads TGCGCCAGCAGCCATGACCCTACGGGGGCGTCCTACGAGCAGTACTTC. V gene TRBV4-3 combines with J gene TRBJ2-7; D is perhaps TRBD1 or TRBD2 (6 bases each). Between the trimmed V and J ends, which lost 3 bases and 1 base, there was a span of 16 bases. This CDR3 comprises 16 residues. Germline V gives CDR1 LGHNA, CDR2 YSLEER.

In this sample, this clonotype turned up a few times. This chain uses TRBV7-9 with TRBJ2-7; D may be TRBD1 (5 bases). This CDR3 region has 12 residues. V was shortened by 1 base and J by 6 bases, with 7 bases between the two germline ends. CDR1 and CDR2 from the germline V gene are SEHNR and FQNEAQ (reference sequence). The CDR3 bases are TGTGCCAGCAGCTTAGGTAGGGGCGAGCAGTACGTC. Its translation is CASSLGRGEQYV.

This clonotype was seen at least ten times. V is TRBV12-3 or TRBV12-4 and J is TRBJ2-7; 7 bases align to TRBD2. The CDR3 contains 14 residues. Trimming at V came to 6 bases and at J to 0 bases, leaving 5 bases not matched to a gene. CDR3 DNA sequence: TGTGCCAGCAGCCCCGGGGGGAGCTCCTACGAGCAGTACTTC. Its protein is CASSPGGSSYEQYF.